Sequencing of this TCR beta chain was carried out in a study of glioma-infiltrating T cells. Study details: Samples included WHO grade II oligodendrogliomas or astrocytomas and initial-diagnosis grade IV glioblastomas. Broader study findings: Patients with low tissue-blood divergence carried a signature set of shared blood CDR3 motifs. Tissue and blood shared very few CDR3 sequences. Non-neoplastic patients had below-expected tissue-blood divergence, while all gliomas exceeded expectation.

The iRepertoire nested amplicon-rescue multiplex PCR amplified TCR alpha and beta CDR3s from RNA. MiXCR, run by TCRdb on the multiplex PCR reads, gives a single entry per CDR3 protein. This sample has roughly 350,000 distinct CDR3 sequences; about two fifths occur once, and the top ten carry around 12%. This clonotype was recorded many times. Its antigen is not known. The germline V gene has CDR1 MNHEY and CDR2 SVGAGI. Trimming removed 2 bases at V and 9 bases at J, with 14 bases between. The CDR3 has 14 residues. The TCR was taken from a human donor with low-grade glioma or glioblastoma, undergoing nonglioma brain surgery, or in good health (not recorded which). Sample: glioma tissue, nonneoplastic brain tissue, or PBMCs (not recorded which). This sequence joins TRBV6-5 and TRBJ2-1, with D uncertain. The CDR3 DNA reads TGTGCCAGCAGTTACGATAACCCGAGTAGTGAGCAGTTCTTC. Its protein product is CASSYDNPSSEQFF.